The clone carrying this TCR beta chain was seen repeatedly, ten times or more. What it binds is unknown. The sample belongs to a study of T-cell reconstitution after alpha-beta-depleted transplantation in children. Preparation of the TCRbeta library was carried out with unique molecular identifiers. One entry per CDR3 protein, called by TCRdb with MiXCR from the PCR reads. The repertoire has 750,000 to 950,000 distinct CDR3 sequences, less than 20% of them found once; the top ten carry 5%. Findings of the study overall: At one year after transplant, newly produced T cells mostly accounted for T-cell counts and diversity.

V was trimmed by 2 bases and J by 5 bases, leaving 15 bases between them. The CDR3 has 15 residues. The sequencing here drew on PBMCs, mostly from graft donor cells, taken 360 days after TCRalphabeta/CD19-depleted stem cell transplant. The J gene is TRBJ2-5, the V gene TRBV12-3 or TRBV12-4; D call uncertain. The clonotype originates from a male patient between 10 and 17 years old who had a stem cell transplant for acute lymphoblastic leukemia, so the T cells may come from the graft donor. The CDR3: CASSLLPVRWETQYF. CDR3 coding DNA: TGTGCCAGCAGTTTATTGCCAGTGCGTTGGGAGACCCAGTACTTC.